These 30 T cell receptor beta chains originate from one sample sequenced in a study of Graves' ophthalmopathy and Graves' hyperthyroidism. RNA transcripts served as template for amplifying TCR beta CDR3 sequences. After a first-round RT-PCR with HTBI primers, a second-round multiplex PCR was run. In TCRdb, the multiplex PCR reads were re-called with MiXCR into one record per CDR3 protein. The sample holds 560,000 or so distinct CDR3 sequences, less than 45% seen once. The sample was peripheral blood or thyroid tissue (not recorded which). Every receptor here comes from an adult man with Graves' hyperthyroidism.

The rearrangement uses TRBV7-9 and TRBJ2-7, with a tentative D call TRBD2 (5 bases). This CDR3 region has 15 residues. Trimming removed 6 bases at V and 0 bases at J, with 15 bases between. Germline CDR1 and CDR2: SEHNR and FQNEAQ (reference sequence). The CDR3 reads CASSAKPGYSYEQYF. CDR3 bases: TGTGCCAGCAGTGCCAAACCGGGGTACTCCTACGAGCAGTACTTC.

This clonotype occurred a few times. The V and J genes are TRBV20-1 and TRBJ2-5; 11 positions match TRBD2. The trim removed 1 base at V and 0 bases at J, leaving 7 bases unmatched. The CDR3 length is 17 residues. Germline loops: CDR1 DFQATT, CDR2 SNEGSKA (reference sequence). The CDR3 DNA sequence: TGCAGTGCTAGAGGTCCACTAGCGGGGGAATACCAAGAGACCCAGTACTTC. It translates to CSARGPLAGEYQETQYF.

This clonotype was observed many times. The chain joins TRBV4-1 to TRBJ1-1; D is possibly TRBD1 (6 bases). The CDR3 is 15 residues long. Trimming removed 0 bases from V and 5 bases from J, with 13 bases in between. Germline CDR1 reads MGHRA; CDR2 reads YSYEKL. Written as DNA, the CDR3 is TGCGCCAGCAGCCAAGATCCTGGGGGCATAACTGAAGCTTTCTTT. Protein sequence: CASSQDPGGITEAFF.

This clonotype was counted once. The chain has TRBV7-2 and TRBJ2-7; D perhaps matches TRBD1 (5 bases). V was pared by 5 bases and J by 4 bases, with 15 bases between. The CDR3 contains 14 residues. From germline, CDR1 is SGHTA and CDR2 FQGNSA. For the CDR3, the DNA is TGTACCAGCAGCCGCCAGGGCGCCGGATACGAGCAGTACTTC. Protein product: CTSSRQGAGYEQYF.

This clonotype was observed at least ten times. CDR3 sequence (DNA): TGTGCCAGCAGCGTAGAGGGGCACACCGGGGAGCTGTTTTTT. Protein product: CASSVEGHTGELFF. V gene TRBV9 combines with J gene TRBJ2-2; D might be TRBD1 (5 bases). CDR3 size: 14 residues. Deletions cut 0 bases from V and 3 bases from J, with 6 bases between. Germline assignment: CDR1 SGDLS and CDR2 YYNGEE.

This clonotype appeared a single time. Just one base apart from a much larger clone, this may be a read error. J is TRBJ1-6 and V is TRBV7-9, with TRBD1 matching 7 bases. Per germline, CDR1 SEHNR and CDR2 FQNEAQ (reference sequence). The CDR3 loop spans 13 amino acids. The CDR3 DNA reads as TGTGGCAGCAGCCCCGGGACAGATTCACCCCTCCACTTT. Its protein product is CGSSPGTDSPLHF.

This clonotype was counted many times. This sequence joins TRBV15 and TRBJ1-3; TRBD1 might be the D (6 bases). The V end lost 0 bases, the J end lost 10 bases, and 10 bases lay between the germline ends. Germline V gene sequence: CDR1 LNHNV, CDR2 YYDKDF (reference sequence). The length of the CDR3 is 13 residues. The DNA for the CDR3 is TGTGCCACCAGCAGAGAGAGACAGGAAACCATATATTTT. This encodes CATSRERQETIYF.

V gene TRBV29-1 combines with J gene TRBJ2-7; TRBD1 might be the D (6 bases). This CDR3 is 19 amino acids long. Germline V lookup: CDR1 SQVTM, CDR2 ANQGSEA. Deletions cut 1 base from V and 3 bases from J, with 28 bases between. The CDR3 DNA sequence: TGCAGCGTTGAAGCCAGCTCACCATTCGCCGGGACACCGAACTACGAGCAGTACTTC. Its translation: CSVEASSPFAGTPNYEQYF.

The chain couples TRBV7-9 to TRBJ2-5, with 11 positions matching TRBD2. The assigned J gene may be wrong: the sequence end matches TRBJ2-1 better. The CDR3 runs to 16 residues. From germline, CDR1 is SEHNR and CDR2 FQNEAQ (reference sequence). This CDR3 is CASSLRLAGTQETQFF. The CDR3 DNA is TGTGCCAGCAGCCTCAGACTAGCGGGGACTCAAGAGACCCAGTTCTTC.

This clonotype was detected ten times or more. The V and J genes are TRBV20-1 and TRBJ1-5; no clear D. This CDR3 has 9 amino acids. CDR1 is DFQATT, CDR2 SNEGSKA, per germline (reference sequence). The CDR3 DNA sequence: TGCAGGACAAATCAGCCCCAGCATTTT. Its protein is CRTNQPQHF.

This clonotype showed up just a few times. This chain joins TRBV3-1 and TRBJ1-2, with D unresolved. The CDR3 has 12 residues. V lost 2 bases, J lost 6 bases, and 7 bases lay in between. The germline gives CDR1 LGHDT, CDR2 YNNKEL (reference sequence). CDR3 amino acids: CASSQSGDGYTF. CDR3 DNA: TGTGCCAGCAGCCAATCTGGGGATGGCTACACCTTC.

This clonotype was observed a few times. The genes are TRBV2 and TRBJ1-3, with D perhaps matching TRBD1 (5 bases). CDR3 length: 14 residues. Germline values: CDR1 SNHLY, CDR2 FYNNEI. Deletions cut 5 bases from V and 7 bases from J, with 15 bases between. The CDR3 here is CASSLGGGTNTIYF. The CDR3 DNA reads as TGTGCCAGCAGTCTCGGCGGGGGGACGAACACCATATATTTT.

This clonotype has only a few counts. The rearrangement links TRBV19 to TRBJ2-5; the D gene could be TRBD1 or TRBD2 (5 bases each). Germline values: CDR1 LNHDA, CDR2 SQIVND (reference sequence). The CDR3 is 13 amino acids. Trimming left V 7 bases short and J 4 bases short, with 13 bases between. The CDR3 is CASTGGWAETQYF. The CDR3 bases are TGTGCCAGTACTGGGGGATGGGCAGAGACCCAGTACTTC.

This clonotype came up a few times. The chain carries TRBV4-1 and TRBJ1-2; D is unresolved. The CDR3 length is 15 residues. The V gene's germline CDR1 is MGHRA and CDR2 YSYEKL. V lost 1 base and J lost 9, with 18 bases in between. The CDR3 bases are TGCGCCAGCAGCCAAGTAGGATCTCTACAGCGCAGCTACACCTTC. Amino acid sequence: CASSQVGSLQRSYTF.

This chain uses TRBV7-9 with TRBJ1-3; D is unclear. Germline V lookup: CDR1 SEHNR, CDR2 FQNEAQ (reference sequence). The CDR3 is 14 residues long. V gave up 7 bases and J gave up 0 bases, with 10 bases separating them. For the CDR3, the DNA is TGTGCCAGCACCCCTCGGGACTCTGGAAACACCATATATTTT. Translated, it gives CASTPRDSGNTIYF.

This clonotype turned up a few times. A junction end diverges from the germline sequence, so it may reflect a read error. The rearrangement uses TRBV5-1 and TRBJ1-2; 9 bases are shared with TRBD1. There are 13 residues in the CDR3. CDR1 is SGHRS and CDR2 is YFSETQ in the germline V gene. CDR3 sequence (DNA): TGTGCCAGCAGCGAAGGACAGGGGAAGGGCTACACCTTC. Translated: CASSEGQGKGYTF.

For this clonotype: Compared with germline, one end of the junction differs, possibly owing to a read error. This chain uses TRBV29-1 with TRBJ2-2; tentative D call: TRBD1 (6 bases). Germline V gene data show CDR1 as SQVTM and CDR2 as ANQGSEA. The CDR3 contains 11 residues. CDR3 sequence reads: CSLGDTGELLF. In DNA form, the CDR3 reads TGCAGCCTTGGGGACACCGGGGAGCTGCTTTTT.

The V call is TRBV4-3, the J call TRBJ1-2; 12 bases map to TRBD1. CDR1 and CDR2 (germline): LGHNA, YSLEER. The J segment lost 7 bases and the V segment lost 1 base, leaving 7 bases of the junction unmatched. This CDR3 is built from 16 residues. The CDR3: CASSQGRGQGALGYTF. CDR3 DNA sequence: TGCGCCAGCAGCCAAGGAAGGGGACAGGGGGCTCTTGGCTACACCTTC.

The V gene is TRBV2, the J gene TRBJ2-1; 7 bases match TRBD2. Trimming cost V 7 bases and J 6 bases; bases outside gene matches: 9. CDR3 length: 14 residues. CDR1 and CDR2 (germline): SNHLY, FYNNEI. CDR3 DNA: TGTGCCAGCACACGGCGGGAGAACCCCAATGAGCAGTTCTTC. This codes for CASTRRENPNEQFF.

The V gene is TRBV10-3, the J gene TRBJ1-5; 7 bases agree with TRBD1. Unmatched junction bases numbered 16, after V lost 10 bases and J lost 10 bases. The CDR3 runs to 14 residues. Germline CDR1 reads ENHRY; CDR2 reads SYGVKD. DNA of the CDR3: TGTGCCAGCGTTGACAGGGTAGGGAATTCACCCCAGCATTTT. As protein: CASVDRVGNSPQHF.

The V gene is TRBV7-6, the J gene TRBJ2-7; 11 bases fit TRBD2. Germline CDR1 is SGHVS and CDR2 is FNYEAQ. Unmatched junction bases numbered 4, after V lost 1 base and J lost 2 bases. The CDR3 runs to 16 residues. CDR3 sequence (DNA): TGTGCCAGCAGCTTAGGGGGTAGCGGGAGGGCCTACGAGCAGTACTTC. Translation: CASSLGGSGRAYEQYF.

This clonotype was detected ten times or more. This chain joins TRBV4-1 and TRBJ2-5, with D hard to call. The V and J ends lost 4 bases and 3 bases respectively, with 6 bases between them. The CDR3 contains 12 residues. CDR1 and CDR2 (germline): MGHRA, YSYEKL. The CDR3 DNA reads as TGCGCCAGCAGCCCCGTTAAAGAGACCCAGTACTTC. Its protein is CASSPVKETQYF.

In this sample, this clonotype turned up many times. The chain combines TRBV5-1 with TRBJ1-6; a possible D gene is TRBD1 (5 bases). This CDR3 has 15 amino acids. Trimming removed 5 bases from V and 9 bases from J, with 18 bases in between. The germline gives CDR1 SGHRS, CDR2 YFSETQ. CDR3 sequence: CASRGQGGEGSPLHF. Written as DNA, the CDR3 is TGCGCCAGCAGAGGTCAGGGAGGCGAAGGTTCACCCCTCCACTTT.

The rearrangement uses TRBV27 and TRBJ2-7, with 8 bases fitting TRBD1. CDR1 is MNHEY, CDR2 SMNVEV, per germline (reference sequence). V was clipped by 0 bases and J by 3 bases; unmatched bases: 7. There are 16 residues in the CDR3. Written as DNA, the CDR3 is TGTGCCAGCAGTTTATCCCCGGGACAGGACCTCTACGAGCAGTACTTC. Its translation is CASSLSPGQDLYEQYF.

V gene TRBV10-1 combines with J gene TRBJ2-7; 7 bases are a match to TRBD1. This CDR3 is 13 amino acids long. J lost 3 bases, V lost 5 bases, and 4 bases had no gene match. Looked up from germline, CDR1 is WNHNN and CDR2 is SYGVQD (reference sequence). The CDR3 protein is CASSNTGDYEQYF. In nucleotides, the CDR3 is TGCGCCAGCAGTAATACAGGGGACTACGAGCAGTACTTC.

V gene TRBV20-1 combines with J gene TRBJ1-4, with 9 bases that match TRBD1. In germline, CDR1 is DFQATT, CDR2 SNEGSKA (reference sequence). V lost 3 bases to trimming and J lost 9 bases; unmatched junction nucleotides: 11. The CDR3 consists of 15 residues. The CDR3 DNA is TGCAGTGCTAGGGGCGCCGGGACAGGGAGTAAAAAACTGTTTTTT. Its protein is CSARGAGTGSKKLFF.

As for this clonotype: This sequence may be a read error, since a much larger clone differs from it by one base. CDR3 region: CASSHTDTQYF. For the CDR3, the DNA is TGTGCCAGCAGCCACACAGATACGCAGTATTTT. The chain joins TRBV2 to TRBJ2-3; D gene uncertain. The CDR3 extends over 11 amino acids. Germline-derived CDR1 and CDR2 are SNHLY and FYNNEI. With 6 bases removed from V and 2 bases from J, the gap between germline ends came to 3 bases.

This clonotype was counted between two and nine times. The V gene is TRBV24-1, the J gene TRBJ2-2; 7 bases agree with TRBD1. Losses at the gene ends were 8 bases for V and 1 base for J; bases not matched to a gene: 0. Germline CDR1 reads KGHDR; CDR2 reads SFDVKD. This CDR3 has 13 residues. Written as DNA, the CDR3 is TGTGCCACCACAGGGGGGAACACCGGGGAGCTGTTTTTT. Its translation is CATTGGNTGELFF.

The chain is built from TRBV6-2 or TRBV6-3 and TRBJ1-1, with 10 bases identical to TRBD1. This CDR3 contains 15 residues. The J segment lost 5 bases and the V segment lost 7 bases, leaving 10 bases of the junction unmatched. CDR1 MNHEY and CDR2 SVGEGT come from the germline V gene. The CDR3 DNA reads as TGTGCCAGCAAAAAAGACCGGGACAGGGGAACTGAAGCTTTCTTT. It encodes CASKKDRDRGTEAFF.

This clonotype has at least ten counts. This chain uses TRBV12-3 or TRBV12-4 with TRBJ1-6; the D is unclear. The V end was cut by 6 bases, the J end by 0 bases, with 12 bases between. The CDR3 is 16 amino acids. The CDR3 sequence: CASRPEKSSYNSPLHF. For the CDR3, the DNA is TGTGCCAGCAGGCCGGAGAAGAGCTCCTATAATTCACCCCTCCACTTT.